Presented here are 14 T cell receptor beta chains from one specimen sequenced in a study of shared clonotypes between healthy human individuals. Produced via immunoSEQ multiplex PCR; TCRdb's table is partial and in-frame only. The table records around 1.4 million clones, approximately 98.5% of them present only once. Sequencing was done on a sample of naive CD4+ T cells sorted from blood. Indicated subset: CD45RA+ positively selected. The receptors were gathered from a man aged 25 to 40 in good health.

The chain links TRBV5-1 to TRBJ1-2; 8 nucleotides line up with TRBD1. This CDR3 contains 14 residues. From germline, CDR1 is SGHRS and CDR2 YFSETQ. The V gene end was trimmed by 0 bases and the J gene end by 6 bases; junction bases not matched to a gene: 4. The CDR3 DNA reads as TGCGCCAGCAGCTTGGATGTGACAGGGGATGGCTACACCTTC. It encodes CASSLDVTGDGYTF.

In DNA, the CDR3 is TGTGCCAGCAGCTCGACGGTAGCCAAAAACATTCAGTACTTC. Its protein product is CASSSTVAKNIQYF. The chain carries TRBV11-2 and TRBJ2-4; D unclear. Trimming removed 4 bases from V and 0 bases from J, with 7 bases in between. Germline V CDR1 and CDR2: SGHAT, FQNNGV. CDR3 length equals 14 residues. The full variable domain, in which reference TRBV11-2 and TRBJ2-4 provide the parts outside the CDR3, is EAGVAQSPRYKIIEKRQSVAFWCNPISGHATLYWYQQILGQGPKLLIQFQNNGVVDDSQLPKDRFSAERLKGVDSTLKIQPAKLEDSAVYLCASSSTVAKNIQYFGAGTRLSVL.

The chain is built from TRBV18 and TRBJ2-7; D is uncertain. V was pared by 3 bases and J by 7 bases, with 7 bases between. Germline V lookup: CDR1 KGHSH, CDR2 LQKENI. The CDR3 has 11 amino acids. CDR3 in DNA: TGTGCCAGCTCACCGGAGCTAGAGCAGTACTTC. Translated: CASSPELEQYF.

This clone has a single count. The chain links TRBV7-9 to TRBJ2-7; TRBD1 aligns across 9 bases. CDR1 and CDR2 from the germline V gene are SEHNR and FQNEAQ (reference sequence). This CDR3 has 16 amino acids. After removal of 2 bases from V and 8 bases from J, the junction contained 13 bases not matched to a gene. The CDR3 here is CASSLLATGGLHKQYF. CDR3 in DNA: TGTGCCAGCAGCTTATTGGCGACAGGGGGACTCCACAAGCAGTACTTC.

This clone came up once. This sequence joins TRBV6-6 and TRBJ2-3, with D possibly TRBD2 on 7 matching bases. Germline V CDR1 and CDR2: MNHNY, SVGAGI (reference sequence). Deletions cut 2 bases from V and 0 bases from J, with 12 bases between. This CDR3 spans 16 amino acids. The CDR3 reads CASSYGGGPSTDTQYF. CDR3 DNA: TGTGCCAGCAGTTACGGGGGGGGCCCAAGCACAGATACGCAGTATTTT.

This chain joins TRBV15 and TRBJ1-3; maybe TRBD1 (6 bases). The CDR3 runs 15 residues. The germline V gene encodes CDR1 LNHNV and CDR2 YYDKDF (reference sequence). Trimming stripped 6 bases from V and 0 bases from J, with 12 bases between. CDR3 bases: TGTGCCACCAGGAAGAACAGGGACTCTGGAAACACCATATATTTT. Encoded protein: CATRKNRDSGNTIYF.

This clone has a single count. This chain uses TRBV9 with TRBJ2-1, with TRBD2 matching over 9 bases. Germline V CDR1 and CDR2: SGDLS, YYNGEE. The ends lost 3 bases at V and 0 bases at J; junction bases unmatched: 10. The CDR3 totals 18 residues. CDR3 nucleotide sequence: TGTGCCAGCAGCGGGTACGGATTTAGCGGGAGCTCCTACAATGAGCAGTTCTTC. Its translation: CASSGYGFSGSSYNEQFF.

The V call is TRBV5-4, the J call TRBJ2-5; 8 nucleotides match TRBD2. Germline V gene sequence: CDR1 SGHNT, CDR2 YYREEE (reference sequence). V shed 4 bases, J shed 6 bases, and the junction held 5 bases outside the gene matches. The CDR3 spans 13 residues. In nucleotides, the CDR3 is TGTGCCAGCAGCGAGCGGGAGCTAAAGACCCAGTACTTC. Translated, it gives CASSERELKTQYF.

The genes are TRBV4-1 and TRBJ2-2; 9 nucleotides agree with TRBD2. V shed 0 bases and J 3 bases; nucleotides not matched to a gene: 8. CDR3 length: 18 amino acids. Germline loops: CDR1 MGHRA, CDR2 YSYEKL. In DNA, the CDR3 is TGCGCCAGCAGCCAAGAAAGACTAGCGGAGGGCTACACCGGGGAGCTGTTTTTT. Protein sequence: CASSQERLAEGYTGELFF.

As to this clone: The same CDR3 can be traced to other DNA sequences in this sample. The CDR3 loop is CASSLLGTDTQYF. The CDR3 bases are TGTGCCAGCAGTTTGTTGGGGACAGATACGCAGTATTTT. The V and J genes are TRBV28 and TRBJ2-3; D unclear. The V end lost 3 bases, the J end lost 3 bases, and 7 bases lay between the germline ends. The CDR3 has 13 amino acids. CDR1 MDHEN and CDR2 SYDVKM come from the germline V gene.

As for this clone: The identical CDR3 is also encoded by other nucleotide sequences in the sample. J is TRBJ2-2 and V is TRBV28, with unresolved D. The CDR3 has 12 amino acids. The V gene lost 4 bases and the J gene lost 4 bases, with 4 bases spanning the gap. CDR1 and CDR2 from the germline V gene are MDHEN and SYDVKM. The CDR3 region has the DNA TGTGCCAGCAGTTCCGGCACCGGGGAGCTGTTTTTT. It encodes CASSSGTGELFF. Full variable domain (missing parts from reference TRBV28 and TRBJ2-2): DVKVTQSSRYLVKRTGEKVFLECVQDMDHENMFWYRQDPGLGLRLIYFSYDVKMKEKGDIPEGYSVSREKKERFSLILESASTNQTSMYLCASSSGTGELFFGEGSRLTVL.

The chain employs TRBV11-1 and TRBJ1-5, with D hard to call. V lost 3 bases to trimming and J lost 2 bases, with 8 bases between them. The germline V gene encodes CDR1 SGHAT and CDR2 FQDESV (reference sequence). The CDR3 runs to 14 residues. CDR3 DNA sequence: TGTGCCAGCAGCTTTTCAGTAGGCAATCAGCCCCAGCATTTT. Amino acid sequence: CASSFSVGNQPQHF.

The chain employs TRBV28 and TRBJ1-1; 7 nucleotides align to TRBD1. Germline assignment: CDR1 MDHEN and CDR2 SYDVKM. CDR3 length equals 15 residues. V was clipped by 8 bases and J by 4 bases; unmatched bases: 13. The CDR3 sequence is CASFQGGGGGTEAFF. The CDR3 DNA reads TGTGCCAGCTTCCAGGGAGGGGGCGGAGGCACTGAAGCTTTCTTT.

This clone has just one count. DNA of the CDR3: TGCGCCAGCAGCTTAAACCGGGACTCCCAAGAGCAGTTCTTC. Amino acids: CASSLNRDSQEQFF. This chain uses TRBV5-1 with TRBJ2-1; TRBD2 is a possible D gene (6 bases). Between the trimmed V and J ends, which lost 2 bases and 10 bases, there was a span of 16 bases. The V gene's germline CDR1 is SGHRS and CDR2 YFSETQ. The CDR3 sequence is 14 residues long.